These 28 T cell receptor beta chains were all obtained from the same sample, sequenced in a study of T cell responses to AZD1222 COVID-19 vaccine. Sequenced by immunoSEQ multiplex PCR; TCRdb stores in-frame clones only, minus some. The data contain about 130,000 clones, approximately 88% of them singletons. Sample: peripheral blood, taken on day 0 of AZD1222 vaccination. The receptors derive from an adult in good health.

This chain links TRBV19 with TRBJ2-3; 12 bases match TRBD2. This CDR3 is 15 amino acids long. V was pared by 7 bases and J by 6 bases, with 8 bases of the junction left unmatched. Per the germline V gene, CDR1 is LNHDA and CDR2 is SQIVND (reference sequence). The CDR3 nucleotides read TGTGCCAGTATTCCGGGACTAGCGGGTCGGGATACGCAGTATTTT. Translating gives CASIPGLAGRDTQYF.

This rearrangement joins TRBV12-3 or TRBV12-4 to TRBJ1-5; TRBD1 agrees at 7 bases. The V and J ends lost 7 bases and 5 bases, in that order; junction bases with no gene match: 5. The CDR3 is 13 amino acids. In DNA form, the CDR3 reads TGTGCCAGCACCCAACAGGGGTATCAGCCCCAGCATTTT. The encoded protein is CASTQQGYQPQHF.

The V and J genes are TRBV29-1 and TRBJ1-2; D may be TRBD1 (5 bases). This CDR3 comprises 12 residues. The V gene's germline CDR1 is SQVTM and CDR2 ANQGSEA. Trimming took off 3 bases at V and 4 bases at J, with 9 bases between the two ends. CDR3 nucleotides: TGCAGCGTTGACACAGGAGGCTATGGCTACACCTTC. Its translation: CSVDTGGYGYTF.

This clone came up a few times. The chain joins TRBV6-5 to TRBJ1-1, with a possible D match to TRBD1 (5 bases). The CDR3 runs 13 residues. The germline CDR1 and CDR2 sequences are MNHEY and SVGAGI. Trimming took 6 bases from V and 1 from J, leaving 9 bases between them. CDR3 sequence reads: CASSLTENTEAFF. The CDR3 nucleotides are TGTGCCAGCAGCCTGACAGAGAACACTGAAGCTTTCTTT.

The chain carries TRBV28 and TRBJ1-1; possibly TRBD1 for D (6 bases). V was clipped by 6 bases and J by 0 bases, with 11 bases between them. The CDR3 runs to 14 residues. CDR1 is MDHEN and CDR2 is SYDVKM in the germline V gene. The CDR3 here is CASRGGRMNTEAFF. The CDR3 DNA reads as TGTGCCAGCAGAGGGGGACGGATGAACACTGAAGCTTTCTTT. The whole variable domain, filled in from reference TRBV28 and TRBJ1-1, reads DVKVTQSSRYLVKRTGEKVFLECVQDMDHENMFWYRQDPGLGLRLIYFSYDVKMKEKGDIPEGYSVSREKKERFSLILESASTNQTSMYLCASRGGRMNTEAFFGQGTRLTVV.

The CDR3 sequence: CASSLGEFGGLTEAFF. CDR3 in DNA: TGTGCCAGCAGCTTAGGCGAGTTTGGGGGGCTAACTGAAGCTTTCTTT. The genes are TRBV7-9 and TRBJ1-1, with D possibly being TRBD1 (6 bases). V lost 1 base to trimming and J lost 5 bases, with 17 bases between them. The length of the CDR3 is 16 residues. Germline V gene data show CDR1 as SEHNR and CDR2 as FQNEAQ (reference sequence).

This rearrangement joins TRBV27 to TRBJ2-7; D gene ambiguous. Germline lookup yields CDR1 MNHEY and CDR2 SMNVEV (reference sequence). The length of the CDR3 is 15 residues. V lost 3 bases and J lost 2, with 14 bases in between. Here the CDR3 DNA reads TGTGCCAGCAGTTTCTTGCAGACCGCACCCTACGAGCAGTACTTC. Translating it yields CASSFLQTAPYEQYF.

The CDR3 reads CAWSAGAYGYTF. DNA of the CDR3: TGTGCCTGGAGTGCTGGGGCGTATGGCTACACCTTC. The V call is TRBV30, the J call TRBJ1-2; TRBD1 might be the D (5 bases). The V gene lost 1 base and the J gene lost 5 bases, with 8 bases spanning the gap. The CDR3 totals 12 residues. Germline V gene lookup returns CDR1 GTSNPN and CDR2 SVGIG (reference sequence).

A single count supports this clone. V usage is TRBV5-1 and J usage is TRBJ2-5, with D possibly TRBD1 on 5 matching bases. V gave up 0 bases and J gave up 2 bases, with 11 bases separating them. Germline V gene lookup returns CDR1 SGHRS and CDR2 YFSETQ. This CDR3 spans 15 amino acids. Here the CDR3 DNA reads TGCGCCAGCAGCTTGGGTGCAGGGATGCAAGAGACCCAGTACTTC. It specifies CASSLGAGMQETQYF.

In this sample, this clone turned up once. The chain employs TRBV29-1 and TRBJ2-5, with TRBD1 as a possible D gene (6 bases). V was clipped by 0 bases and J by 1 base, with 9 bases between them. This CDR3 contains 14 residues. CDR1 and CDR2 from the germline V gene are SQVTM and ANQGSEA. The CDR3 sequence is CSVEDYRAQETQYF. In DNA form, the CDR3 reads TGCAGCGTTGAAGATTACAGGGCCCAAGAGACCCAGTACTTC.

The genes are TRBV5-1 and TRBJ2-1, with D maybe TRBD1 (6 bases). The V end lost 3 bases, the J end lost 6 bases, and 13 bases lay between the germline ends. CDR3 size: 14 residues. Germline values: CDR1 SGHRS, CDR2 YFSETQ. The CDR3 reads CASSSMDSLNEQFF. The CDR3 bases are TGCGCCAGCAGCTCGATGGACAGCCTCAATGAGCAGTTCTTC. The variable domain in full, completed from reference TRBV5-1 and TRBJ2-1, reads KAGVTQTPRYLIKTRGQQVTLSCSPISGHRSVSWYQQTPGQGLQFLFEYFSETQRNKGNFPGRFSGRQFSNSRSEMNVSTLELGDSALYLCASSSMDSLNEQFFGPGTRLTVL.

This chain uses TRBV12-2 with TRBJ1-4. TRBV12-2 is termed a pseudogene. The length of the CDR3 is 14 residues. In nucleotides, the CDR3 is TGTGCAAGTCGGGGGACGGGGAGAAATGAAAAACTGTTTTTT. Amino acid sequence: CASRGTGRNEKLFF.

The chain recombines TRBV28 with TRBJ2-7; the D call may be TRBD1 or TRBD2 (5 bases each). The CDR3 is 14 amino acids. CDR1 MDHEN and CDR2 SYDVKM come from the germline V gene. Deletions cut 3 bases from V and 6 bases from J, with 15 bases between. CDR3 DNA sequence: TGTGCCAGCAGTTTTATGGGGGTTAAGGGCGAGCAGTACTTC. Protein sequence: CASSFMGVKGEQYF.

The sample holds a few counts of this clone. The chain uses TRBV5-6 and TRBJ1-6, with D tentatively TRBD1 (5 bases). The CDR3 is made up of 15 amino acids. Trimming removed 0 bases at V and 3 bases at J, with 7 bases between. The germline gives CDR1 SGHDT, CDR2 YYEEEE. The CDR3 DNA follows: TGTGCCAGCAGCTTGGATGGGGGCTATAATTCACCCCTCCACTTT. The encoded protein is CASSLDGGYNSPLHF.

The chain has TRBV30 and TRBJ1-5; D may be TRBD2 (7 bases). The end of the DNA fits TRBJ2-3 better, so the J call may be wrong. In germline, CDR1 is GTSNPN, CDR2 SVGIG (reference sequence). CDR3 length: 14 residues. CDR3 in amino acids: CAWSVGGGDQPQYF. In DNA form, the CDR3 reads TGTGCCTGGAGCGTGGGAGGGGGGGATCAGCCCCAGTATTTT.

The chain links TRBV11-2 to TRBJ1-6; D gene ambiguous. Germline assignment: CDR1 SGHAT and CDR2 FQNNGV. Trimming removed 5 bases from V and 4 bases from J, with 15 bases in between. The CDR3 sequence is 16 residues long. In DNA form, the CDR3 reads TGTGCCAGCAGCCAAGGGAGACGGCCGTATAATTCACCCCTCCACTTT. This translates into CASSQGRRPYNSPLHF.

This clone was observed a handful of times. This chain connects TRBV15 to TRBJ2-1, with D hard to call. Trimming cost V 3 bases and J 7 bases, with 16 bases left between them. Germline values: CDR1 LNHNV, CDR2 YYDKDF (reference sequence). CDR3 length: 15 amino acids. CDR3 DNA: TGTGCCACCAGCAGTAGTGGGCTAGATCGGAATGAGCAGTTCTTC. This translates into CATSSSGLDRNEQFF.

This chain uses TRBV4-3 with TRBJ2-3; D is uncertain. Trimming took 1 base from V and 4 from J, leaving 15 bases between them. Germline V gene data show CDR1 as LGHNA and CDR2 as YSLEER. The CDR3 contains 16 residues. CDR3 in amino acids: CASSQALAESADTQYF. The CDR3 region has the DNA TGCGCCAGCAGCCAAGCTTTGGCGGAGAGCGCAGATACGCAGTATTTT.

A few counts support this clone. This chain links TRBV2 with TRBJ1-6, with D unresolved. CDR3 size: 15 residues. CDR1 is SNHLY and CDR2 is FYNNEI in the germline V gene. V lost 4 bases and J lost 1, with 8 bases in between. The CDR3 protein is CASSVGRSYNSPLHF. CDR3 sequence (DNA): TGTGCCAGCAGTGTGGGCAGGTCCTATAATTCACCCCTCCACTTT.

The chain links TRBV11-2 to TRBJ2-1, with D uncertain. The CDR3 sequence is 13 residues long. V was clipped by 2 bases and J by 5 bases, with 7 bases between them. Per the germline V gene, CDR1 is SGHAT and CDR2 is FQNNGV. The CDR3, as DNA: TGTGCCAGCAGCTTAACCGAGGACAATGAGCAGTTCTTC. Its translation is CASSLTEDNEQFF.

This chain joins TRBV6-6 and TRBJ1-2; D unclear. This CDR3 spans 14 amino acids. CDR1 is MNHNY and CDR2 is SVGAGI in the germline V gene (reference sequence). V shed 6 bases and J shed 2 bases, with 13 bases lying between them. In DNA form, the CDR3 reads TGTGCCAGCAGCCCAACCACCCCCAACTATGGCTACACCTTC. Translating gives CASSPTTPNYGYTF.

The chain is built from TRBV6-6 and TRBJ2-1; 10 nucleotides align to TRBD2. Trimming at V came to 10 bases and at J to 4 bases, leaving 10 bases not matched to a gene. Germline V gene sequence: CDR1 MNHNY, CDR2 SVGAGI (reference sequence). This CDR3 spans 15 amino acids. CDR3 in amino acids: CATSSGRGWYNEQFF. Written as DNA, the CDR3 is TGTGCCACCTCTAGCGGGAGAGGTTGGTACAATGAGCAGTTCTTC.

The chain links TRBV4-2 to TRBJ1-1, with unresolved D. The CDR3 has 12 residues. Germline V gives CDR1 LGHNA, CDR2 YNFKEQ. V was cut by 1 base and J by 11 bases, with 11 bases left in between. The DNA for the CDR3 is TGTGCCAGCAGCCAAGGAAAAGGGCTGGCTTTCTTT. It translates to CASSQGKGLAFF.

The rearrangement joins TRBV11-3 to TRBJ1-6; TRBD1 matches at 11 bases. The CDR3 loop spans 16 amino acids. The germline V gene has CDR1 SGHNT and CDR2 YENEEA. The J segment lost 11 bases and the V segment lost 1 base, leaving 7 bases of the junction unmatched. CDR3 in amino acids: CASSLGRDRGRPPLHF. CDR3 bases: TGTGCCAGCAGCTTAGGACGGGACAGGGGGAGGCCACCCCTCCACTTT. The full variable domain, completed using reference TRBV11-3 and TRBJ1-6, is EAGVVQSPRYKIIEKKQPVAFWCNPISGHNTLYWYLQNLGQGPELLIRYENEEAVDDSQLPKDRFSAERLKGVDSTLKIQPAELGDSAVYLCASSLGRDRGRPPLHFGNGTRLTVT.

The chain carries TRBV12-3 or TRBV12-4 and TRBJ2-7; no firm D call. V gave up 1 base and J gave up 6 bases, with 10 bases separating them. The CDR3 length is 13 residues. The CDR3 protein is CASSLVGKGEQYF. CDR3 in DNA: TGTGCCAGCAGTTTAGTGGGGAAGGGCGAGCAGTACTTC.

J is TRBJ1-2 and V is TRBV27; possibly TRBD1 for D (5 bases). This CDR3 has 13 amino acids. Germline V gives CDR1 MNHEY, CDR2 SMNVEV (reference sequence). V lost 3 bases and J lost 4, with 9 bases in between. DNA of the CDR3: TGTGCCAGCAGTTTGAGAAGGGGCTATGGCTACACCTTC. This translates into CASSLRRGYGYTF.

The gene calls are TRBV5-1 and TRBJ2-5, with D perhaps matching TRBD1 (6 bases). Germline loops: CDR1 SGHRS, CDR2 YFSETQ. The germline V and J ends were trimmed by 3 bases and 4 bases, with 16 bases remaining between them. This CDR3 contains 15 residues. The DNA of the CDR3 is TGCGCCAGCAGCTACCAGGGGATTGGGGGAGAGACCCAGTACTTC. It specifies CASSYQGIGGETQYF.

The chain links TRBV2 to TRBJ2-3; D unresolved. The CDR3 sequence is 14 residues long. Trimming shortened V by 3 bases and J by 0 bases, and 7 bases separated the two germline ends. From germline, CDR1 is SNHLY and CDR2 FYNNEI. CDR3 in DNA: TGTGCCAGCAGTGATTTGTATAGCACAGATACGCAGTATTTT. Protein sequence: CASSDLYSTDTQYF.